The 27 T cell receptor beta chains presented below share a single source sample, sequenced in a study of somatic mutations in cytotoxic T cells in rheumatoid arthritis. Profiling relied on immunoSEQ multiplex PCR, and the TCRdb table lists in-frame clones only, not all of them. Of about 29,000 clones listed, about 88% are singletons. The material sequenced was CD8+ T cells sorted from blood. Receptor source: an adult with rheumatoid arthritis.

The gene calls are TRBV4-1 and TRBJ2-1; no clear D. V lost 0 bases, J lost 7 bases, and 7 bases lay in between. From germline, CDR1 is MGHRA and CDR2 YSYEKL. The CDR3 totals 13 residues. The CDR3 coding sequence is TGCGCCAGCAGCCAAGATAAAGGGAATGAGCAGTTCTTC. It codes for CASSQDKGNEQFF.

V is TRBV25-1 and J is TRBJ2-7, with 9 positions matching TRBD1. Unmatched junction bases numbered 8, after V lost 6 bases and J lost 2 bases. CDR1 is MGHDK and CDR2 is SYGVNS in the germline V gene. This CDR3 comprises 15 residues. In nucleotides, the CDR3 is TGTGCCAGCAGAGCCGGGACAGGGATTGCCTACGAGCAGTACTTC. Its protein product is CASRAGTGIAYEQYF.

The CDR3 DNA is TGTGCCAGTAGTACGGTAGCGTACAATGAGCAGTTCTTC. It encodes CASSTVAYNEQFF. The rearrangement links TRBV19 to TRBJ2-1, with D tentatively TRBD2 (5 bases). Looked up from germline, CDR1 is LNHDA and CDR2 is SQIVND (reference sequence). The CDR3 contains 13 residues. V shed 4 bases and J shed 4 bases, with 8 bases lying between them.

V gene TRBV10-3 combines with J gene TRBJ2-2, with a weak D call TRBD2 (7 bases). There are 16 residues in the CDR3. The germline gives CDR1 ENHRY, CDR2 SYGVKD. Trimming pared 6 bases from V and 4 bases from J, leaving 18 bases between. The CDR3 DNA sequence: TGTGCCATCAGCGGAGGGGGGGGGCCAATCACCGGGGAGCTGTTTTTT. Translated: CAISGGGGPITGELFF.

The J gene is TRBJ2-1, the V gene TRBV27; D is perhaps TRBD1 (5 bases). Germline V gives CDR1 MNHEY, CDR2 SMNVEV (reference sequence). The V and J ends lost 3 bases and 4 bases respectively, with 10 bases between them. The CDR3 is 14 amino acids. The CDR3 DNA reads as TGTGCCAGCAGTTTGTCACAGGTATACAATGAGCAGTTCTTC. It specifies CASSLSQVYNEQFF.

The chain combines TRBV19 with TRBJ1-5, with 9 bases aligning to TRBD1. Unmatched junction bases numbered 10, after V lost 4 bases and J lost 0 bases. Germline V lookup: CDR1 LNHDA, CDR2 SQIVND (reference sequence). The CDR3 extends over 18 amino acids. CDR3 protein: CASSNRDRDIYSNQPQHF. The CDR3 nucleotides read TGTGCCAGTAGTAACCGGGACAGGGACATTTATAGCAATCAGCCCCAGCATTTT.

The rearrangement joins TRBV5-4 to TRBJ2-7; 11 bases agree with TRBD2. This CDR3 has 16 residues. Germline assignment: CDR1 SGHNT and CDR2 YYREEE (reference sequence). The trim removed 4 bases at V and 0 bases at J, leaving 6 bases unmatched. As DNA, the CDR3 is TGTGCCAGCAGCCACATAGCGGGGGGGTCCTCCTACGAGCAGTACTTC. Translation: CASSHIAGGSSYEQYF.

This clone showed up just once. The V and J genes are TRBV27 and TRBJ2-7, with D perhaps matching TRBD2 (5 bases). Germline CDR1 is MNHEY and CDR2 is SMNVEV (reference sequence). This CDR3 has 13 residues. V shed 6 bases and J shed 5 bases, with 14 bases lying between them. This CDR3 reads CASRTTPFHEQYF. CDR3 sequence (DNA): TGTGCCAGCAGGACTACGCCCTTCCACGAGCAGTACTTC.

CDR3 amino acids: CSVEDIRTGGTTDTQYF. CDR3 DNA sequence: TGCAGCGTTGAAGATATACGGACAGGGGGGACCACAGATACGCAGTATTTT. This rearrangement joins TRBV29-1 to TRBJ2-3, with 10 bases lining up with TRBD1. This CDR3 spans 17 amino acids. The V and J ends lost 0 bases and 2 bases, in that order; junction bases with no gene match: 8. Germline V gene lookup returns CDR1 SQVTM and CDR2 ANQGSEA.

The gene calls are TRBV7-6 and TRBJ2-3; possible D gene TRBD1, 6 bases. V lost 4 bases and J 6 bases, leaving 17 bases between the germline ends. This CDR3 has 15 residues. CDR1 is SGHVS and CDR2 is FNYEAQ in the germline V gene. The CDR3 DNA reads as TGTGCCAGCAGCTCTCCGCAACAGAGGGGGGATACGCAGTATTTT. Its protein is CASSSPQQRGDTQYF.

The chain couples TRBV30 to TRBJ1-1; D uncertain. The germline CDR1 and CDR2 sequences are GTSNPN and SVGIG (reference sequence). This CDR3 spans 14 amino acids. V was trimmed by 3 bases and J by 1 base, leaving 12 bases between them. The DNA of the CDR3 is TGTGCCTGGAGCGTAGGAGTACAGAACACTGAAGCTTTCTTT. Protein product: CAWSVGVQNTEAFF.

This clone occurred a few times. This chain joins TRBV5-4 and TRBJ1-5, with a weak D call TRBD1 (6 bases). Trimming shortened V by 7 bases and J by 0 bases, and 11 bases separated the two germline ends. CDR1 SGHNT and CDR2 YYREEE come from the germline V gene (reference sequence). The CDR3 has 14 amino acids. The chain's CDR3 is CASRTGYSNQPQHF. CDR3 sequence (DNA): TGTGCCAGCCGAACAGGGTATAGCAATCAGCCCCAGCATTTT.

This chain uses TRBV27 with TRBJ2-7; 11 bases fit TRBD1. Germline assignment: CDR1 MNHEY and CDR2 SMNVEV (reference sequence). The CDR3 extends over 15 amino acids. Trimming at V came to 5 bases and at J to 2 bases, leaving 5 bases not matched to a gene. The CDR3 nucleotides are TGTGCCAGCAGTACCCGGACAGGGGGCCCCTACGAGCAGTACTTC. Translated: CASSTRTGGPYEQYF.

This chain links TRBV5-4 with TRBJ2-3; D gene unclear. V was cut by 1 base and J by 6 bases, with 6 bases left in between. This CDR3 region has 12 residues. Germline V gene data show CDR1 as SGHNT and CDR2 as YYREEE (reference sequence). Here the CDR3 DNA reads TGTGCCAGCAGCTTGATCTCGGATACGCAGTATTTT. Protein: CASSLISDTQYF.

There are a few counts of this clone. V is TRBV7-9 and J is TRBJ2-7; maybe TRBD2 (5 bases). Germline V gives CDR1 SEHNR, CDR2 FQNEAQ (reference sequence). Deletions cut 5 bases from V and 6 bases from J, with 20 bases between. The CDR3 spans 15 residues. The chain's CDR3 is CASSNPYGVGGEQYF. In DNA, the CDR3 is TGTGCCAGCAGCAATCCATACGGGGTCGGAGGCGAGCAGTACTTC. The full variable domain, with the rest looked up from reference TRBV7-9 and TRBJ2-7, is DTGVSQNPRHKITKRGQNVTFRCDPISEHNRLYWYRQTLGQGPEFLTYFQNEAQLEKSRLLSDRFSAERPKGSFSTLEIQRTEQGDSAMYLCASSNPYGVGGEQYFGPGTRLTVT.

This clone has just a few counts. This rearrangement joins TRBV19 to TRBJ1-5; D is ambiguous. This CDR3 is built from 13 residues. V was shortened by 4 bases and J by 5 bases, with 9 bases between the two germline ends. Germline-derived CDR1 and CDR2 are LNHDA and SQIVND (reference sequence). CDR3 DNA sequence: TGTGCCAGTAGTACAGGTTTGGATCAGCCCCAGCATTTT. This translates into CASSTGLDQPQHF.

The chain uses TRBV2 and TRBJ2-3; D might be TRBD2 (6 bases). The V gene lost 11 bases and the J gene lost 3 bases, with 24 bases spanning the gap. CDR1 is SNHLY and CDR2 is FYNNEI in the germline V gene. There are 16 residues in the CDR3. CDR3 nucleotides: TGTGCCGTATCACTAAACTTAGCGGAAGAGACAGATACGCAGTATTTT. It yields the protein CAVSLNLAEETDTQYF.

V usage is TRBV11-2 and J usage is TRBJ2-7; 12 bases are shared with TRBD2. Per the germline V gene, CDR1 is SGHAT and CDR2 is FQNNGV. The CDR3 runs 15 residues. V shed 2 bases, J shed 5 bases, and the junction held 4 bases outside the gene matches. CDR3 sequence reads: CASSLLAGGPNEQYF. As DNA, the CDR3 is TGTGCCAGCAGCTTACTAGCGGGGGGGCCTAACGAGCAGTACTTC. Filled out from reference TRBV11-2 and TRBJ2-7, the complete variable domain reads EAGVAQSPRYKIIEKRQSVAFWCNPISGHATLYWYQQILGQGPKLLIQFQNNGVVDDSQLPKDRFSAERLKGVDSTLKIQPAKLEDSAVYLCASSLLAGGPNEQYFGPGTRLTVT.

This chain uses TRBV7-9 with TRBJ2-1; perhaps TRBD2 as D (6 bases). Germline lookup yields CDR1 SEHNR and CDR2 FQNEAQ (reference sequence). The V end lost 4 bases, the J end lost 6 bases, and 13 bases lay between the germline ends. This CDR3 is 14 amino acids long. CDR3 residues: CASSYGTQSNEQFF. As DNA, the CDR3 is TGTGCCAGCAGCTATGGGACTCAGAGCAATGAGCAGTTCTTC.

The chain joins TRBV7-9 to TRBJ2-1; 8 nucleotides agree with TRBD2. The CDR3 spans 17 residues. The V and J ends lost 2 bases and 5 bases, in that order; junction bases with no gene match: 11. Germline V CDR1 and CDR2: SEHNR, FQNEAQ (reference sequence). CDR3 bases: TGTGCCAGCAGCTTATCCTTCCGGGGGGGGTACGACAATGAGCAGTTCTTC. Amino acid sequence: CASSLSFRGGYDNEQFF.

This sequence joins TRBV19 and TRBJ2-2, with no clear D. V was cut by 10 bases and J by 1 base, with 10 bases left in between. The CDR3 has 13 residues. The germline CDR1 and CDR2 sequences are LNHDA and SQIVND (reference sequence). The CDR3 DNA reads as TGTGCCACCGGGCAAATGAACACCGGGGAGCTGTTTTTT. Translated, it gives CATGQMNTGELFF.

V gene TRBV7-2 combines with J gene TRBJ2-7; 7 bases fit TRBD1. This CDR3 is 16 amino acids long. CDR1 and CDR2 (germline): SGHTA, FQGNSA. Trimming cost V 5 bases and J 9 bases; bases outside gene matches: 19. The CDR3 sequence is CASSPPDRAVTYGQYF. DNA of the CDR3: TGTGCCAGCAGCCCTCCCGACAGGGCCGTCACCTATGGGCAGTACTTC.

This sequence joins TRBV7-9 and TRBJ2-4, with 9 bases identical to TRBD1. The J segment lost 5 bases and the V segment lost 5 bases, leaving 13 bases of the junction unmatched. The germline CDR1 and CDR2 sequences are SEHNR and FQNEAQ (reference sequence). This CDR3 is built from 17 residues. The CDR3 sequence: CASSTSGQGWTENIQYF. CDR3 DNA: TGTGCCAGCAGCACCTCGGGACAGGGATGGACGGAAAACATTCAGTACTTC.

J is TRBJ2-1 and V is TRBV5-1; TRBD1 matches at 8 bases. J lost 8 bases, V lost 4 bases, and 5 bases had no gene match. The CDR3 runs to 13 residues. Germline V gives CDR1 SGHRS, CDR2 YFSETQ. The chain's CDR3 is CASSRTGLDEQFF. CDR3 nucleotides: TGCGCCAGCAGCCGGACAGGGTTGGATGAGCAGTTCTTC.

The J gene is TRBJ1-5, the V gene TRBV7-9; 9 bases line up with TRBD1. With 6 bases clipped from V and 4 bases from J, the junction kept 4 bases outside the gene matches. The CDR3 spans 14 residues. Germline values: CDR1 SEHNR, CDR2 FQNEAQ (reference sequence). The CDR3: CASRSGTGNQPQHF. As DNA, the CDR3 is TGTGCCAGCAGATCCGGGACAGGGAATCAGCCCCAGCATTTT.

This chain links TRBV9 with TRBJ2-7, with D tentatively TRBD2 (6 bases). Trimming removed 0 bases at V and 5 bases at J, with 18 bases between. This CDR3 has 16 residues. Germline V gives CDR1 SGDLS, CDR2 YYNGEE. The CDR3 DNA reads as TGTGCCAGCAGCGTAGGTGGGCGGGGTGAGAGTAACGAGCAGTACTTC. It translates to CASSVGGRGESNEQYF.

The chain links TRBV7-8 to TRBJ2-1; 7 positions agree with TRBD2. The ends lost 2 bases at V and 5 bases at J; junction bases unmatched: 9. CDR1 SGHVS and CDR2 FQNEAQ come from the germline V gene. The CDR3 length is 16 residues. The CDR3 sequence: CASSLLAALRDNEQFF. The CDR3 DNA is TGTGCCAGCAGCTTACTAGCGGCCCTCCGGGACAATGAGCAGTTCTTC.